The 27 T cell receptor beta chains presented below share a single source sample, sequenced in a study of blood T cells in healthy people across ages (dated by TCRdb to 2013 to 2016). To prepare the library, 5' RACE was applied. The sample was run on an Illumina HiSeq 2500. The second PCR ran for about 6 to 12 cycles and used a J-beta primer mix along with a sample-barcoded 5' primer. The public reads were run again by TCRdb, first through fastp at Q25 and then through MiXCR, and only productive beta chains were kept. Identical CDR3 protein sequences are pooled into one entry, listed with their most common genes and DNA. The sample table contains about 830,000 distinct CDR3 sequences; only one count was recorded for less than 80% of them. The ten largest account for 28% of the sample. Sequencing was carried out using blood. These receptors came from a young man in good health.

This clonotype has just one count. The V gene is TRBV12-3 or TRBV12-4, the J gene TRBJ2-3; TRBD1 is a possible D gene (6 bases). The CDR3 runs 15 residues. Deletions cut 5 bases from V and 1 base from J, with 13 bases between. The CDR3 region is CASSEDRLRTDTQYF. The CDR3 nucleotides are TGTGCCAGCAGTGAGGACAGATTACGCACAGATACGCAGTATTTT.

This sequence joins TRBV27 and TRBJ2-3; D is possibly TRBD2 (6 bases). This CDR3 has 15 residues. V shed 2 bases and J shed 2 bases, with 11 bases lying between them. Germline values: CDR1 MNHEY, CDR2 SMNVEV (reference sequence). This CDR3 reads CASSLGTAFTDTQYF. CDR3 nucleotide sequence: TGTGCCAGCAGTTTAGGGACTGCTTTCACAGATACGCAGTATTTT.

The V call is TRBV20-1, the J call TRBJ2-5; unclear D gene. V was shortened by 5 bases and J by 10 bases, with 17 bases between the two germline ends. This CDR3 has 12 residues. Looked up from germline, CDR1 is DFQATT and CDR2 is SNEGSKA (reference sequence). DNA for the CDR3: TGCAGTGCTGCCCTACACCCGGAGTGCCAGTACTTC. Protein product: CSAALHPECQYF.

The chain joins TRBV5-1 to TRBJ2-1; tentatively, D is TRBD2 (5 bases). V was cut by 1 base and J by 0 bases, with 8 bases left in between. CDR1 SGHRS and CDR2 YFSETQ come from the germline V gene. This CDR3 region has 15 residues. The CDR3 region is CASSLSGYSYNEQFF. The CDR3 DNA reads TGCGCCAGCAGCTTGTCGGGGTACTCCTACAATGAGCAGTTCTTC.

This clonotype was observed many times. The CDR3 DNA sequence: TGTGCCAGCAGCGTCGACAGGGGAGGCACCGGGGAGCTGTTTTTT. Its protein product is CASSVDRGGTGELFF. This chain uses TRBV3-1 with TRBJ2-2; 8 bases map to TRBD1. Germline CDR1 reads LGHDT; CDR2 reads YNNKEL (reference sequence). Unmatched junction bases numbered 6, after V lost 5 bases and J lost 4 bases. The CDR3 spans 15 residues.

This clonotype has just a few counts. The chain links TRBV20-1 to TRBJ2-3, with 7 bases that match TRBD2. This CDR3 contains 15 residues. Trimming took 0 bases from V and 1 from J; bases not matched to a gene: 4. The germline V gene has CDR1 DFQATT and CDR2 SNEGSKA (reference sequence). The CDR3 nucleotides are TGCAGTGCTAGAGAGGGAGGGGCAGGCACAGATACGCAGTATTTT. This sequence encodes CSAREGGAGTDTQYF.

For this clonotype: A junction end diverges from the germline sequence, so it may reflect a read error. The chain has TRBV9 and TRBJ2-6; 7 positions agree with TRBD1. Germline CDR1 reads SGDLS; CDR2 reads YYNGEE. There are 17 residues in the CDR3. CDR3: CASSGVTGVSGANVLTF. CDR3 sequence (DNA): TGTGCCAGCAGCGGAGTTACAGGGGTTTCTGGGGCCAACGTCCTGACTTTT. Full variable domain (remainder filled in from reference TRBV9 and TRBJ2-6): DSGVTQTPKHLITATGQRVTLRCSPRSGDLSVYWYQQSLDQGLQFLIQYYNGEERAKGNILERFSAQQFPDLHSELNLSSLELGDSALYFCASSGVTGVSGANVLTFGAGSRLTVL.

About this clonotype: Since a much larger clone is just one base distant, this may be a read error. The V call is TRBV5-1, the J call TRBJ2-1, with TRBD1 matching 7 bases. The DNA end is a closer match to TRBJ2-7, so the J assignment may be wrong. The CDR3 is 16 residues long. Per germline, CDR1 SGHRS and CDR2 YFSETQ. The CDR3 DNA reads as TGCGCCAGCAGCTTGGCCGGGACAGCCCCCTACAATGAGCAGTACTTC. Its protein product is CASSLAGTAPYNEQYF.

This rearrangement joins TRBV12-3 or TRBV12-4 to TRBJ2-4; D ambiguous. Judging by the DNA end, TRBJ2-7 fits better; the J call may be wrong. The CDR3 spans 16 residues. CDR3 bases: TGTGCCAGCAGTTTATATGAAGGACCGACTTACTACGAGCAGTACTTC. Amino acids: CASSLYEGPTYYEQYF.

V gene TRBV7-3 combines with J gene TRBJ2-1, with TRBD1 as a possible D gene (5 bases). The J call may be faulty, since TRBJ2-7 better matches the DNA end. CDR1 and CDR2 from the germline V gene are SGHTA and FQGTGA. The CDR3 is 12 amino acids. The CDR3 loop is CASSLTQGEQYF. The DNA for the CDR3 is TGTGCCAGCAGCTTAACTCAGGGCGAGCAGTACTTC.

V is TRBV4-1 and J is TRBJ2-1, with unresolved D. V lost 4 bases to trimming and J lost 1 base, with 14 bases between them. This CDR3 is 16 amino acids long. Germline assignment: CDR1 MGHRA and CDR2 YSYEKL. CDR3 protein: CASSRGRASSYNEQFF. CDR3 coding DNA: TGCGCCAGCAGCCGAGGAAGAGCCTCGTCCTACAATGAGCAGTTCTTC.

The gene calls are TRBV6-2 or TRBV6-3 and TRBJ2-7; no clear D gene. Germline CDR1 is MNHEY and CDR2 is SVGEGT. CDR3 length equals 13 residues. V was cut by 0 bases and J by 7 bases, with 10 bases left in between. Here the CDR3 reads CASSYSESREQYF. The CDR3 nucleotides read TGTGCCAGCAGTTACTCGGAGAGCCGGGAGCAGTACTTC.

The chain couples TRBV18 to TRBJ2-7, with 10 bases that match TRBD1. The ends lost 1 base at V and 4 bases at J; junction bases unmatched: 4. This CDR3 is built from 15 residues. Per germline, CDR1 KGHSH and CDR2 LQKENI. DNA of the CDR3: TGTGCCAGCTCACCACGGGACAGGGGCAAATACGAGCAGTACTTC. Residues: CASSPRDRGKYEQYF.

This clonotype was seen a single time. CDR3 loop: CASSYVAGNYGYTF. CDR3 in DNA: TGTGCCAGCAGTTACGTTGCAGGGAACTATGGCTACACCTTC. The chain recombines TRBV6-5 with TRBJ1-2, with D tentatively TRBD1 (5 bases). From germline, CDR1 is MNHEY and CDR2 SVGAGI. Trimming pared 2 bases from V and 2 bases from J, leaving 9 bases between. The CDR3 covers 14 residues.

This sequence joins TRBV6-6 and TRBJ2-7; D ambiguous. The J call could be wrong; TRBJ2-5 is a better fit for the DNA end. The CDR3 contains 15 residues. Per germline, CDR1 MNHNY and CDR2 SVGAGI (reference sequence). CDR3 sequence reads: CASSYENHPGETQYF. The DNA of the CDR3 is TGTGCCAGCAGTTACGAAAACCATCCTGGGGAGACCCAGTACTTC.

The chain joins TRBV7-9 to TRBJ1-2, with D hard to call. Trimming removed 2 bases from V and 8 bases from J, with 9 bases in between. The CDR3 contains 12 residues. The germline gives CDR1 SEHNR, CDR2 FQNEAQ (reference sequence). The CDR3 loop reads CASSLNLWGYTF. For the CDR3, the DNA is TGTGCCAGCAGCTTAAACCTTTGGGGCTACACCTTC. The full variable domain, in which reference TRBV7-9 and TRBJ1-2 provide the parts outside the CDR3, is DTGVSQNPRHKITKRGQNVTFRCDPISEHNRLYWYRQTLGQGPEFLTYFQNEAQLEKSRLLSDRFSAERPKGSFSTLEIQRTEQGDSAMYLCASSLNLWGYTFGSGTRLTVV.

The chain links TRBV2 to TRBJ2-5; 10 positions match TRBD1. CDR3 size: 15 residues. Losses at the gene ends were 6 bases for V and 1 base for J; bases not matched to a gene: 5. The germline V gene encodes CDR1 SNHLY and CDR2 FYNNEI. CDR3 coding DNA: TGTGCCAGCAGCCAGCGACAGGGGGCCCAAGAGACCCAGTACTTC. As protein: CASSQRQGAQETQYF.

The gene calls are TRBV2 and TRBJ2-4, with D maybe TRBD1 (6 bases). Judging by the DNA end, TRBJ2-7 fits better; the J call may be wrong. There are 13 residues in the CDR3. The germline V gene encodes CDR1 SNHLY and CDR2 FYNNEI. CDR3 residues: CASSLHPGVEQYF. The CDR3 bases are TGTGCCAGCAGTTTACATCCAGGGGTCGAGCAGTACTTC.

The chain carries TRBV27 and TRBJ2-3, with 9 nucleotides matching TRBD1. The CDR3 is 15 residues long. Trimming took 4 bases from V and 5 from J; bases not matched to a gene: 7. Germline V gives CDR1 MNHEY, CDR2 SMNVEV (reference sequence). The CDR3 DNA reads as TGTGCCAGCAGTTGGGGGACAGGGAGGGGAGATACGCAGTATTTT. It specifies CASSWGTGRGDTQYF.

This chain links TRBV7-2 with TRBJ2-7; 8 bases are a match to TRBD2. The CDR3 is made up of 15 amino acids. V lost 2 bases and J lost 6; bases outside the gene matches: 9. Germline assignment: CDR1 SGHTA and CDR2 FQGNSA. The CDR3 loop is CASSLQPGGGREQYF. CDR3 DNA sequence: TGTGCCAGCAGCTTACAACCCGGGGGGGGACGCGAGCAGTACTTC.

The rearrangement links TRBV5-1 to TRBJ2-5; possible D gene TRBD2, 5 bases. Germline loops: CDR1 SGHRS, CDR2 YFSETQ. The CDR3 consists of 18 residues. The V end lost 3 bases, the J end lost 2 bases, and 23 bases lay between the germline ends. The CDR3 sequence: CASSSPNVRSGGQETQYF. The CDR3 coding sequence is TGCGCCAGCAGCTCGCCTAACGTCCGGTCCGGAGGTCAAGAGACCCAGTACTTC.

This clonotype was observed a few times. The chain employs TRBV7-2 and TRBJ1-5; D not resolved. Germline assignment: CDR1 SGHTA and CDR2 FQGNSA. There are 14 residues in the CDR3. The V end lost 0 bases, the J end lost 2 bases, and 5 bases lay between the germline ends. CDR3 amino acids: CASSLAGRNQPQHF. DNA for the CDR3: TGTGCCAGCAGCTTAGCAGGGCGCAATCAGCCCCAGCATTTT.

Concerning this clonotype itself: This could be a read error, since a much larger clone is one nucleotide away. CDR3 nucleotides: TGCAGTGCTTGGAAAGGGACAGGGTCCTACAATGAGCAGTACTTC. This encodes CSAWKGTGSYNEQYF. The chain combines TRBV20-1 with TRBJ2-1; 9 nucleotides align to TRBD1. Gene TRBJ2-7 matches the end of the DNA better, so the J call may be wrong. CDR1 and CDR2 (germline): DFQATT, SNEGSKA (reference sequence). The CDR3 length is 15 residues.

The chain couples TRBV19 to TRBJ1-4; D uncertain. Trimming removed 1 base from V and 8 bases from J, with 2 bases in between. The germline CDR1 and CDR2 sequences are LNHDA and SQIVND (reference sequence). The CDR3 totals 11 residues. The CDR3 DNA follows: TGTGCCAGTAGTATAGGGGAAAAACTGTTTTTT. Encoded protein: CASSIGEKLFF.

DNA for the CDR3: TGTGCCAGCCTCCGAGTGACAGGGAACACAGATACGCAGTATTTT. As protein: CASLRVTGNTDTQYF. The chain carries TRBV6-2 or TRBV6-3 and TRBJ2-3, with TRBD1 matching over 7 bases. The CDR3 spans 15 residues. CDR1 MNHEY and CDR2 SVGEGT come from the germline V gene. Trimming took 8 bases from V and 2 from J; bases not matched to a gene: 10.

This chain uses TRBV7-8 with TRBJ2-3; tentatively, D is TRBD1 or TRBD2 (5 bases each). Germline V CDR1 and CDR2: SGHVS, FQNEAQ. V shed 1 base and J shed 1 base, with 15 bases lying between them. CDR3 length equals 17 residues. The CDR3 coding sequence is TGTGCCAGCAGCTTAGGGGCGTGGGGGACCCGCACAGATACGCAGTATTTT. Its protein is CASSLGAWGTRTDTQYF.

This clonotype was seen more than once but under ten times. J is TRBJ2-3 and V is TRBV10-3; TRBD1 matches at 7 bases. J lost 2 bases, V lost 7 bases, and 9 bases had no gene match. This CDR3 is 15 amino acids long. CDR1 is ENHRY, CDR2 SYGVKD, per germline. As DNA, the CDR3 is TGTGCCATCAACAGGGGAATCGCTCTCACAGATACGCAGTATTTT. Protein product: CAINRGIALTDTQYF.